This T cell receptor (beta chain) was captured in a study of blood T cells in healthy people across ages. Comment on this clonotype: Its target is unknown.

The study's findings and limits: Per-million-T-cell TCR beta diversity fell roughly linearly with age.

The CDR3 is 16 residues long. Germline values: CDR1 KGHDR, CDR2 SFDVKD. The junction had 14 bases not matched to a gene; V was cut back by 3 bases and J by 11 bases. Alongside a J-beta primer mix, a sample-barcoded 5' primer served in a second PCR lasting roughly 7 to 12 cycles. TCRdb called the 5' RACE reads again in MiXCR, with one record for every CDR3 protein. The repertoire holds under 1,000,000 distinct CDR3 sequences, with under 40% as singletons. The receptor's source is a man aged 18 to 30 in good health. The V and J genes are TRBV24-1 and TRBJ2-5; 10 bases are a match to TRBD2. The sequenced material came from blood. The CDR3 DNA reads TGTGCCACCAGTGATCCCCAGCGGGGGGGAAACAATGAGCAGTACTTC. This codes for CATSDPQRGGNNEQYF.